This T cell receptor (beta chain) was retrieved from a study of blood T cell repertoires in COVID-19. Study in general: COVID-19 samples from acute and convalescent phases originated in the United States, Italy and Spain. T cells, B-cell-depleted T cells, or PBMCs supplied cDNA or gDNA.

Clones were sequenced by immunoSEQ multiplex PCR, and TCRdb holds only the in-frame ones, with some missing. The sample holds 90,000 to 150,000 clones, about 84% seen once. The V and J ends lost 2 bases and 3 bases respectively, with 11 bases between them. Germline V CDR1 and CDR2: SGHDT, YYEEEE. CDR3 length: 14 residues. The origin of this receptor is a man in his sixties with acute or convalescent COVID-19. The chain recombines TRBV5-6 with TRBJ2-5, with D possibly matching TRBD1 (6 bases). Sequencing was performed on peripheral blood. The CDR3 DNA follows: TGTGCCAGCAGCTTAGGGGGAGTAGAAGAGACCCAGTACTTC. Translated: CASSLGGVEETQYF.